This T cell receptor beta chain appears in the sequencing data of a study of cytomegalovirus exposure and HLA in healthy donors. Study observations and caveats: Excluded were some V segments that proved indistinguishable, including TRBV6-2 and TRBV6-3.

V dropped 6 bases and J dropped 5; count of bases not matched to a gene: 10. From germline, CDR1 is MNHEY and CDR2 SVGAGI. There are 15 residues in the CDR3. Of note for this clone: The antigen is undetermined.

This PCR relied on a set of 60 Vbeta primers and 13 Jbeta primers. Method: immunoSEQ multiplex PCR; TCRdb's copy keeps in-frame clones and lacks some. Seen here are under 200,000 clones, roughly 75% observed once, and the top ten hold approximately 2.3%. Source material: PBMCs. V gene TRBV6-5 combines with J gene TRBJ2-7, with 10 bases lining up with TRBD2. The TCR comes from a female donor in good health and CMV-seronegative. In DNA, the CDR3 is TGTGCCAGCAGCATTACAGCGGGAGGGCCCAACGAGCAGTACTTC. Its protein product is CASSITAGGPNEQYF.